These 10 T cell receptor beta chains originate from one sample sequenced in a study of blood T cell repertoires in COVID-19. Libraries were prepared by immunoSEQ multiplex PCR; TCRdb keeps only in-frame clonotypes and omits some of them. The data show about 400,000 clones, about nine tenths seen once. Material: PBMCs or T cells enriched from blood (not recorded which). All receptors derive from a woman younger than 45 who had recovered from COVID-19.

J is TRBJ1-4 and V is TRBV11-2, with TRBD1 identical over 7 bases. Looked up from germline, CDR1 is SGHAT and CDR2 is FQNNGV. Trimming at V came to 5 bases and at J to 4 bases, leaving 7 bases not matched to a gene. The CDR3 is made up of 15 amino acids. The CDR3 region is CASSAGTVFNEKLFF. CDR3 DNA sequence: TGTGCCAGCAGCGCCGGGACAGTCTTTAATGAAAAACTGTTTTTT.

Note on this clone: Other DNA sequences from this sample encode an identical CDR3 as well. The chain joins TRBV11-1 to TRBJ2-1, with 12 bases aligning to TRBD2. V gave up 6 bases and J gave up 5 bases; unmatched junction bases: 8. Germline V CDR1 and CDR2: SGHAT, FQDESV (reference sequence). This CDR3 spans 16 amino acids. CDR3 sequence (DNA): TGTGCCAGCAGTTTCCTGACTAGCGGGGGTAACAATGAGCAGTTCTTC. Encoded protein: CASSFLTSGGNNEQFF.

The sample holds one count of this clone. The chain uses TRBV5-1 and TRBJ2-3; 10 bases align to TRBD2. The CDR3 has 17 amino acids. Germline lookup yields CDR1 SGHRS and CDR2 YFSETQ. V gave up 5 bases and J gave up 5 bases; unmatched junction bases: 14. The CDR3 DNA sequence: TGCGCCAGCAGTCTGGACCCTAGTAGCGGGGGGTTAGATACGCAGTATTTT. This gives the protein CASSLDPSSGGLDTQYF.

This clone was observed once. This rearrangement joins TRBV7-9 to TRBJ1-2, with D uncertain. This CDR3 is 13 amino acids long. With 1 base removed from V and 8 bases from J, the gap between germline ends came to 11 bases. Germline CDR1 and CDR2: SEHNR and FQNEAQ (reference sequence). CDR3 protein: CASSLGFLEGYTF. The CDR3 coding sequence is TGTGCCAGCAGCTTAGGATTTTTGGAGGGCTACACCTTC.

In its sample, this clone was seen many times. The chain recombines TRBV11-1 with TRBJ1-6; D uncertain. Trimming cost V 2 bases and J 6 bases, with 2 bases left between them. Germline CDR1 reads SGHAT; CDR2 reads FQDESV (reference sequence). The CDR3 contains 12 residues. This chain's CDR3 is CASSLRNSPLHF. The CDR3 nucleotides are TGTGCCAGCAGCTTACGTAATTCACCCCTCCACTTT. Based on the CDR3 plus reference TRBV11-1 and TRBJ1-6, the full variable domain is EAEVAQSPRYKITEKSQAVAFWCDPISGHATLYWYRQILGQGPELLVQFQDESVVDDSQLPKDRFSAERLKGVDSTLKIQPAELGDSAMYLCASSLRNSPLHFGNGTRLTVT.

This sequence joins TRBV21-1 and TRBJ2-3; TRBD2, the D gene given by the table, was not confirmed from the DNA. TRBV21-1 has pseudogene status. The CDR3 sequence is 18 residues long. The CDR3 here is CASSKAYLSGRGTDTQYF. The CDR3 nucleotides are TGTGCCAGCAGCAAAGCCTACCTTAGCGGGAGAGGCACAGATACGCAGTATTTT.

For this clone: One end of the junction does not line up with germline, which may come from a read error. J is TRBJ2-1 and V is TRBV24-1; 7 positions agree with TRBD2. Germline assignment: CDR1 KGHDR and CDR2 SFDVKD. This CDR3 is 15 amino acids long. The CDR3 bases are TGTGCCACCAGTGATTGGGGGGGGTCCTTCAATGAGCAGTTCTTC. Its protein product is CATSDWGGSFNEQFF.

This clone was detected ten times or more. This sequence joins TRBV27 and TRBJ2-5; 12 nucleotides match TRBD1. This CDR3 comprises 16 residues. Germline CDR1 reads MNHEY; CDR2 reads SMNVEV (reference sequence). V gave up 5 bases and J gave up 5 bases; unmatched junction bases: 9. CDR3 coding DNA: TGTGCCAGCAGTGTCCTGGTGGGGACAGGGGGCGAGACCCAGTACTTC. It encodes CASSVLVGTGGETQYF.

This clone came up once. The chain combines TRBV5-5 with TRBJ1-3; the D is unclear. CDR3 length: 14 residues. Per the germline V gene, CDR1 is SGHKS and CDR2 is YYEKEE (reference sequence). Between the trimmed V and J ends, which lost 0 bases and 2 bases, there was a span of 6 bases. CDR3 nucleotides: TGTGCCAGCAGCTTGGGGGAGGCTGGAAACACCATATATTTT. It encodes CASSLGEAGNTIYF.

This clone has more than one count but fewer than ten. The rearrangement uses TRBV7-9 and TRBJ1-1; no clear D. Germline V gene lookup returns CDR1 SEHNR and CDR2 FQNEAQ (reference sequence). The CDR3 contains 13 residues. The ends were cut back, 5 bases at V and 10 bases at J, with 17 bases in the middle. In DNA, the CDR3 is TGTGCCAGCAGCCCCGAACAGACGGCGAGAGCTTTCTTT. Its protein product is CASSPEQTARAFF.